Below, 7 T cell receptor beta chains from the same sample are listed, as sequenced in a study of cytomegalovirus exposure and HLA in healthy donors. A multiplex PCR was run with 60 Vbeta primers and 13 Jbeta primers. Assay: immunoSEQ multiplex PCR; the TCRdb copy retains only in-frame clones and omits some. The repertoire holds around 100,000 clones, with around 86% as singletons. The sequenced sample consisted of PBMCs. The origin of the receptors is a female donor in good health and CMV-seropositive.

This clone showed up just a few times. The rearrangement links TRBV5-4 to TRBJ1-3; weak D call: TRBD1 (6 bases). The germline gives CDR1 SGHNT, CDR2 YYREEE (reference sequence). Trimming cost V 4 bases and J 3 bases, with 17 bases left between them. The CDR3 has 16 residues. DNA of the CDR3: TGTGCCAGCAGCATTACCGGGACAAGGATTGGAAACACCATATATTTT. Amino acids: CASSITGTRIGNTIYF.

The CDR3 DNA reads as TGTGCCAGCAGCGTCGGACAGGCTAACTATGGCTACACCTTC. Its translation is CASSVGQANYGYTF. The J gene is TRBJ1-2, the V gene TRBV6-1, with 7 bases fitting TRBD1. The germline V gene encodes CDR1 MNHNS and CDR2 SASEGT. The CDR3 runs 14 residues. V dropped 6 bases and J dropped 0; count of bases not matched to a gene: 4.

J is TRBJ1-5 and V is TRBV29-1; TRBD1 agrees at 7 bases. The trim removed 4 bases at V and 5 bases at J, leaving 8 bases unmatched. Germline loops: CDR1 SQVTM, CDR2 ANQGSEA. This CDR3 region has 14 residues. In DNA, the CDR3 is TGCAGCGTTGGCGCAGGGGGATTGGATCAGCCCCAGCATTTT. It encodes CSVGAGGLDQPQHF.

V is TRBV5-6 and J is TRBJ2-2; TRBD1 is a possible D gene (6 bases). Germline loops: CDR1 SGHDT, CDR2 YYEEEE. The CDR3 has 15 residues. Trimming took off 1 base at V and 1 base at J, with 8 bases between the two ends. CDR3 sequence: CASSLRTVNTGELFF. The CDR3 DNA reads TGTGCCAGCAGCTTGAGGACAGTGAACACCGGGGAGCTGTTTTTT.

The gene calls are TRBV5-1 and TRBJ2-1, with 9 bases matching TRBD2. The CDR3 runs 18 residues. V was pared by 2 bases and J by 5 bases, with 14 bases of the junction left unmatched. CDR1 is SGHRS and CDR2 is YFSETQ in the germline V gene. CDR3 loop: CASSFAGGPGLSDNEQFF. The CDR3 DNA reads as TGCGCCAGCAGCTTCGCGGGGGGGCCTGGATTATCCGACAATGAGCAGTTCTTC.

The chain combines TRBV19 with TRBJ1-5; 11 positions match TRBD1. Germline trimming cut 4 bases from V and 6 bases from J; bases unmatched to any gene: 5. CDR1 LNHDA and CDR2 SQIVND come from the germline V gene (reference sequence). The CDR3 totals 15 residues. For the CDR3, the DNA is TGTGCCAGTAGTACCCGGACAGGGGGCGGTCAGCCCCAGCATTTT. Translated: CASSTRTGGGQPQHF.

CDR3 sequence (DNA): TGTGCCAGCAGCCTCCAGACTAGCCCAGCCACAGATACGCAGTATTTT. Translated: CASSLQTSPATDTQYF. The chain carries TRBV7-9 and TRBJ2-3, with TRBD2 matching over 7 bases. With 5 bases clipped from V and 2 bases from J, the junction kept 10 bases outside the gene matches. Germline CDR1 is SEHNR and CDR2 is FQNEAQ (reference sequence). The CDR3 loop spans 16 amino acids.